One and the same sample provided the 9 T cell receptor beta chains below, sequenced in a study of blood T cell repertoires in COVID-19. TCRdb keeps only in-frame clones here, not all; method: immunoSEQ multiplex PCR. The top ten clones hold about 2% of a sample with approximately 150,000 clones, over 70% of them seen once. The source material was peripheral blood. These receptors originate from a woman in her fifties or sixties with acute or convalescent COVID-19.

The rearrangement uses TRBV28 and TRBJ2-1; 9 bases fit TRBD2. This CDR3 has 16 amino acids. Looked up from germline, CDR1 is MDHEN and CDR2 is SYDVKM. J was trimmed by 4 bases and V by 6 bases; bases with no gene match: 10. CDR3 residues: CASRSPSGRRYNEQFF. The CDR3 nucleotides are TGTGCCAGCAGAAGTCCGAGCGGGAGGAGGTACAATGAGCAGTTCTTC.

This chain connects TRBV15 to TRBJ2-7; the match to TRBD1 covers 8 bases. The V gene end was trimmed by 0 bases and the J gene end by 11 bases; junction bases not matched to a gene: 12. The CDR3 covers 15 residues. Germline assignment: CDR1 LNHNV and CDR2 YYDKDF (reference sequence). Here the CDR3 reads CATSRDRGPGPQEYF. The CDR3 coding sequence is TGTGCCACCAGCAGAGACAGGGGGCCCGGTCCCCAGGAGTACTTC. The full variable domain, with the rest looked up from reference TRBV15 and TRBJ2-7, is DAMVIQNPRYQVTQFGKPVTLSCSQTLNHNVMYWYQQKSSQAPKLLFHYYDKDFNNEADTPDNFQSRRPNTSFCFLDIRSPGLGDTAMYLCATSRDRGPGPQEYFGPGTRLTVT.

This chain connects TRBV7-9 to TRBJ1-1, with a possible D match to TRBD1 (6 bases). Germline V gives CDR1 SEHNR, CDR2 FQNEAQ (reference sequence). Trimming cost V 5 bases and J 0 bases, with 13 bases left between them. The CDR3 runs to 15 residues. The CDR3 bases are TGTGCCAGCAGCCACCCGGACAGCTTGAACACTGAAGCTTTCTTT. Translated: CASSHPDSLNTEAFF. Full variable domain (missing parts from reference TRBV7-9 and TRBJ1-1): DTGVSQNPRHKITKRGQNVTFRCDPISEHNRLYWYRQTLGQGPEFLTYFQNEAQLEKSRLLSDRFSAERPKGSFSTLEIQRTEQGDSAMYLCASSHPDSLNTEAFFGQGTRLTVV.

This clone was seen repeatedly, ten times or more. V usage is TRBV3-1 (or the pseudogene TRBV3-2) and J usage is TRBJ2-7; tentative D call: TRBD2 (7 bases). V lost 1 base to trimming and J lost 4 bases, with 14 bases between them. CDR3 size: 15 residues. In germline, CDR1 is LGHDT, CDR2 YNNKEL (reference sequence). In DNA form, the CDR3 reads TGTGCCAGCAGCCAAGGATATGGGAGGGGGTACGAGCAGTACTTC. Translating it yields CASSQGYGRGYEQYF.

J is TRBJ2-1 and V is TRBV9; 9 bases are a match to TRBD2. Germline-derived CDR1 and CDR2 are SGDLS and YYNGEE. This CDR3 region has 16 residues. The V and J ends lost 2 bases and 0 bases, in that order; junction bases with no gene match: 3. The CDR3 is CASSVSGSLSYNEQFF. The CDR3 coding sequence is TGTGCCAGCAGCGTTAGCGGGAGCCTCTCCTACAATGAGCAGTTCTTC.

This clone is medium-sized within its sample. The V gene is TRBV11-2, the J gene TRBJ2-1; D may be TRBD1 (6 bases). Trimming removed 2 bases from V and 10 bases from J, with 12 bases in between. The CDR3 runs to 13 residues. Germline lookup yields CDR1 SGHAT and CDR2 FQNNGV. The CDR3 sequence: CASSLFSGEEQFF. In DNA form, the CDR3 reads TGTGCCAGCAGCTTATTTTCAGGGGAGGAGCAGTTCTTC.

The CDR3 here is CASSFYNQPQHF. The CDR3 DNA is TGTGCCAGCAGTTTCTACAATCAGCCCCAGCATTTT. V and J are TRBV27 and TRBJ1-5, with unresolved D. This CDR3 spans 12 amino acids. Germline values: CDR1 MNHEY, CDR2 SMNVEV (reference sequence). V was pared by 3 bases and J by 3 bases, with 3 bases between.

This chain uses TRBV7-8 with TRBJ2-7; 7 nucleotides match TRBD2. CDR1 is SGHVS and CDR2 is FQNEAQ in the germline V gene. V gave up 5 bases and J gave up 4 bases; unmatched junction bases: 11. The CDR3 is 15 residues long. The CDR3 nucleotides are TGTGCCAGCAGCAGTGGGAGGGCCAGAGTTTACGAGCAGTACTTC. Its translation is CASSSGRARVYEQYF.

This clone has at least ten counts. The V and J genes are TRBV27 and TRBJ1-2; maybe TRBD1 (5 bases). Germline lookup yields CDR1 MNHEY and CDR2 SMNVEV (reference sequence). V was cut by 7 bases and J by 13 bases, with 22 bases left in between. This CDR3 is 13 amino acids long. DNA of the CDR3: TGTGCCAGCACTTTGGGGCCCCCAAGTCTACTCACCTTC. Amino acid sequence: CASTLGPPSLLTF.